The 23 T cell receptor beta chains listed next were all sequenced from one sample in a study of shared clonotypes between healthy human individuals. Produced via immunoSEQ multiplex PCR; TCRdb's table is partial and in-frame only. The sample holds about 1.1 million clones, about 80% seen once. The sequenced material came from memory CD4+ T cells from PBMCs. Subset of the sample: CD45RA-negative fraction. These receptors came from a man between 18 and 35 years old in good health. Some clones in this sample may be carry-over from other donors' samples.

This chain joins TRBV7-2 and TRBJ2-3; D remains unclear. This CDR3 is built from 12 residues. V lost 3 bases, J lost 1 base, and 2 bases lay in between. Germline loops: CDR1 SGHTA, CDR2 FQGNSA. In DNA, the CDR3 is TGTGCCAGCAGCTTCGGCACAGATACGCAGTATTTT. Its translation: CASSFGTDTQYF.

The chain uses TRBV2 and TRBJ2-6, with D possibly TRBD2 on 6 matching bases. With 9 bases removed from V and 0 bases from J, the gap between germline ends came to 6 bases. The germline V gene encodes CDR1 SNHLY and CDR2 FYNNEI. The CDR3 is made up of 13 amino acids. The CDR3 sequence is CARRGSGANVLTF. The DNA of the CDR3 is TGTGCCAGGCGGGGCTCTGGGGCCAACGTCCTGACTTTC.

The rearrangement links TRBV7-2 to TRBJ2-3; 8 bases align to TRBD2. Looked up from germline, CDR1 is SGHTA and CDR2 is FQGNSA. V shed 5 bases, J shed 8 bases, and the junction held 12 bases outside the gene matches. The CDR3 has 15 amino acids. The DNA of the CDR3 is TGTGCCAGCAGCCGAACGGGAGGGTTTCAAGTTACGCAGTATTTT. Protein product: CASSRTGGFQVTQYF.

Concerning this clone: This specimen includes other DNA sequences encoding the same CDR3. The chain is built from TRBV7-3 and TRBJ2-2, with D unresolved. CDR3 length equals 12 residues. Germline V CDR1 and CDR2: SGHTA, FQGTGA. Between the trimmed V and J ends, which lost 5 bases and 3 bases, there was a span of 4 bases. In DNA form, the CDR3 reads TGTGCCAGCAGCCCATACACCGGGGAGCTGTTTTTT. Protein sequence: CASSPYTGELFF.

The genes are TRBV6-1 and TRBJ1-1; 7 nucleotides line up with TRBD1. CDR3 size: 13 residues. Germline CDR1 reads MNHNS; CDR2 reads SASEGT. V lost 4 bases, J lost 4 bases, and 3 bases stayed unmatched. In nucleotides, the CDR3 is TGTGCCAGCAGTGTCGACAGGGTCACTGAAGCTTTCTTT. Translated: CASSVDRVTEAFF.

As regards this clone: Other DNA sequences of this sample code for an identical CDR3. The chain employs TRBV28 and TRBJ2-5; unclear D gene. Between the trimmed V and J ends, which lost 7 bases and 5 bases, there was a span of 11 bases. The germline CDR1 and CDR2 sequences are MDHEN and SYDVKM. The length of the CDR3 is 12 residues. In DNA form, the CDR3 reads TGTGCCAGCACCTCCCCCCGGGAGACCCAGTACTTC. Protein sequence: CASTSPRETQYF. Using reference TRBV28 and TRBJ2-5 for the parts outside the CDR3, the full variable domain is DVKVTQSSRYLVKRTGEKVFLECVQDMDHENMFWYRQDPGLGLRLIYFSYDVKMKEKGDIPEGYSVSREKKERFSLILESASTNQTSMYLCASTSPRETQYFGPGTRLLVL.

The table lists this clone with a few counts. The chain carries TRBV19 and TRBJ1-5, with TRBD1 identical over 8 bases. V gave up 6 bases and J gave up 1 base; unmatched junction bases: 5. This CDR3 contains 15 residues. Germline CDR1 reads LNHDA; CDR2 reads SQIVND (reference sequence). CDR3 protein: CASRQQGGSNQPQHF. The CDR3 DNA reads TGTGCCAGTAGGCAACAGGGGGGGAGCAATCAGCCCCAGCATTTT.

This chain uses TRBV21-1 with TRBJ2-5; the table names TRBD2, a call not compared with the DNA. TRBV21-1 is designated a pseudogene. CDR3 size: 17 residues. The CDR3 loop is CASSKEAPSGRMETQYF. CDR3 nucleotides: TGTGCCAGCAGCAAAGAAGCCCCTAGCGGGAGGATGGAGACCCAGTACTTC.

CDR3 sequence reads: CASSPILAGNTDTQYF. DNA of the CDR3: TGTGCCAGCTCACCCATACTAGCGGGCAACACAGATACGCAGTATTTT. The chain is built from TRBV18 and TRBJ2-3, with 9 bases identical to TRBD2. This CDR3 region has 16 residues. CDR1 KGHSH and CDR2 LQKENI come from the germline V gene. The V and J ends lost 3 bases and 2 bases, in that order; junction bases with no gene match: 6.

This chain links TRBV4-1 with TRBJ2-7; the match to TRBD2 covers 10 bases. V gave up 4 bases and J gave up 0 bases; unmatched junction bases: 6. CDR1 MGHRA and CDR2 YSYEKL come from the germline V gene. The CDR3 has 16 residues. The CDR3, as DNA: TGCGCCAGCAGCCGCCTCCTAGCGGGAGCCTCCTACGAGCAGTACTTC. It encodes CASSRLLAGASYEQYF.

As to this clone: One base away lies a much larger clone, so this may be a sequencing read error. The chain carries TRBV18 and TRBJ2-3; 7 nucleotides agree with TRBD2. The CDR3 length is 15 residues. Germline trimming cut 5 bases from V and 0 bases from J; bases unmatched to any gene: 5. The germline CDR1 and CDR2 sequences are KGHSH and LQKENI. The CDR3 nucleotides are TGTGCCAGCTCATCAGGCGGGAGCAGCACAGATACGCAGTATTTT. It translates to CASSSGGSSTDTQYF.

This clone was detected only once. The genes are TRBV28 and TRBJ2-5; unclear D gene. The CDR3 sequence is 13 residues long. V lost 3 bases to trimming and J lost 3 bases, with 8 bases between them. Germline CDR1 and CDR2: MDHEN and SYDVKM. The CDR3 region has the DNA TGTGCCAGCAGTTTCGGAGTAAAAGAGACCCAGTACTTC. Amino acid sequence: CASSFGVKETQYF.

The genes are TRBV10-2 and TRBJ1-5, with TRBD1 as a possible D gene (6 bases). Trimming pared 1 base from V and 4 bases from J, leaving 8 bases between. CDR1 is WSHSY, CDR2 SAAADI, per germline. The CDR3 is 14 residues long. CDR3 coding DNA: TGCGCCAGCAGTGAGTGGACAGATAATCAGCCCCAGCATTTT. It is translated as CASSEWTDNQPQHF.

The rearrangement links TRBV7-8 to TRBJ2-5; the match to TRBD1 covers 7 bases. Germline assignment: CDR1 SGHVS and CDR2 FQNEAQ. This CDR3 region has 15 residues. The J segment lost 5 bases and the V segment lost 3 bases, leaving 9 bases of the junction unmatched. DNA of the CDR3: TGTGCCAGCAGCTTGCCAGGGGGTCGTCGGGAGACCCAGTACTTC. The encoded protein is CASSLPGGRRETQYF.

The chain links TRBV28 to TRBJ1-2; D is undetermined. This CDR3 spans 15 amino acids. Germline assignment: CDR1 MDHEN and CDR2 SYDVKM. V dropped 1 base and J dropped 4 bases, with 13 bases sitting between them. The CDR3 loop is CASSLSPGFGYGYTF. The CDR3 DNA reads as TGTGCCAGCAGTTTATCCCCCGGGTTCGGCTATGGCTACACCTTC.

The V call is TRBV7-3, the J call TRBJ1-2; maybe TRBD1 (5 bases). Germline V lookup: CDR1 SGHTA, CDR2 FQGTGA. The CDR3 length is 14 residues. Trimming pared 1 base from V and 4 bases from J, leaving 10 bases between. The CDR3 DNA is TGTGCCAGCAGCTTAATTGCAGGGAGCTATGGCTACACCTTC. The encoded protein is CASSLIAGSYGYTF.

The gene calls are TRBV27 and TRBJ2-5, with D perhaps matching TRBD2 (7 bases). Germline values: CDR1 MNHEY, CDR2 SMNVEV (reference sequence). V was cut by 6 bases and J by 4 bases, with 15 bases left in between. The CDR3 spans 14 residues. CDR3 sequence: CASRASGGGETQYF. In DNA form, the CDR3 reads TGTGCCAGCAGAGCCTCGGGGGGCGGAGAGACCCAGTACTTC.

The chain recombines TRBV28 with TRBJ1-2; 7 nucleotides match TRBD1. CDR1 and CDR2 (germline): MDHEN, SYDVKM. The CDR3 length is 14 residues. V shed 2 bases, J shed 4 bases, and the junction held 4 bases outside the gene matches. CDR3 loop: CASSLRDSRYGYTF. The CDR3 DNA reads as TGTGCCAGCAGTTTAAGGGACAGCCGCTATGGCTACACCTTC.

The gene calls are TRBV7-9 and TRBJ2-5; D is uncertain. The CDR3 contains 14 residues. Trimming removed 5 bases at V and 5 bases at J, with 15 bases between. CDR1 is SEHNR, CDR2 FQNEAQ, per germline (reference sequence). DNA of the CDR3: TGTGCCAGCAGCCACGGTGGGGTCCGGGAGACCCAGTACTTC. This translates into CASSHGGVRETQYF.

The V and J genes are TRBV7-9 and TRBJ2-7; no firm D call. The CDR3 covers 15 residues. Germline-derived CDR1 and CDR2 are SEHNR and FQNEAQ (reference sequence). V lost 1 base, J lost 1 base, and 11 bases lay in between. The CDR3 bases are TGTGCCAGCAGCTTAGTAGGTGAAACTTCCTACGAGCAGTACTTC. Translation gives CASSLVGETSYEQYF.

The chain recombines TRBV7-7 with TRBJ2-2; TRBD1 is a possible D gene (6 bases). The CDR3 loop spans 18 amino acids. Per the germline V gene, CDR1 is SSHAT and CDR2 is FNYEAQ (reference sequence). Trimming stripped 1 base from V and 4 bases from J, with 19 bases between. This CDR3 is CASSLGGRAGLATGELFF. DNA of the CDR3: TGTGCCAGCAGCTTAGGGGGGCGGGCCGGACTTGCCACCGGGGAGCTGTTTTTT.

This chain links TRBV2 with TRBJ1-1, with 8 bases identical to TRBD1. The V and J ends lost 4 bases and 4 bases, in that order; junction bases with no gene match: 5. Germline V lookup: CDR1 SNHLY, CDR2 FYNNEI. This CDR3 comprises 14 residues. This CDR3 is CASSAGQGSTEAFF. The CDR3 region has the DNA TGTGCCAGCAGTGCTGGACAGGGAAGCACTGAAGCTTTCTTT. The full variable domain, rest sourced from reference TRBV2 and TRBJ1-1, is EPEVTQTPSHQVTQMGQEVILRCVPISNHLYFYWYRQILGQKVEFLVSFYNNEISEKSEIFDDQFSVERPDGSNFTLKIRSTKLEDSAMYFCASSAGQGSTEAFFGQGTRLTVV.

For the CDR3, the DNA is TGTGCCAGCAGTTACTCCCGTCAACGAACCGGAAACACCATATATTTT. Its translation: CASSYSRQRTGNTIYF. This chain uses TRBV6-6 with TRBJ1-3; D gene unclear. Germline CDR1 and CDR2: MNHNY and SVGAGI (reference sequence). V lost 0 bases, J lost 4 bases, and 13 bases lay in between. The CDR3 contains 16 residues.